The next 2 T cell receptor beta chains were all read from a single sample in a study of spatial heterogeneity in lung cancer. Each CDR3 protein gets one entry after TCRdb re-called the 5' RACE reads with MiXCR. The data show more than 65,000 distinct CDR3 sequences, around 13% seen once. Time point described: sample taken at primary tumor resection. Researchers sequenced whole RNA taken from tumor, nontumor lung or frozen PBMC without sorting. This material consisted of PBMCs, taken at surgery. These receptors originate from a male donor with early-stage non-small cell lung cancer.

This clonotype came up a few times. This chain joins TRBV11-2 and TRBJ2-5, with D hard to call. From germline, CDR1 is SGHAT and CDR2 FQNNGV. This CDR3 is built from 16 residues. V was pared by 3 bases and J by 1 base, with 15 bases between. The CDR3, as DNA: TGTGCCAGCAGCTTGCAGGTCTCTGTCCTCCAAGAGACCCAGTACTTC. It is translated as CASSLQVSVLQETQYF.

There are many counts of this clonotype. V usage is TRBV29-1 and J usage is TRBJ1-1; D possibly corresponds to TRBD1 (5 bases). Germline V lookup: CDR1 SQVTM, CDR2 ANQGSEA. This CDR3 is built from 13 residues. Trimming removed 6 bases at V and 1 base at J, with 12 bases between. The CDR3, as DNA: TGCAGCGTACAGGCGGGGGGGAACACTGAAGCTTTCTTT. As protein: CSVQAGGNTEAFF.